Listed here are 18 T cell receptor beta chains from one sample, sequenced in a study of OX40 agonist ivuxolimab in advanced cancers. Some clones are missing from TCRdb's copy, which holds only in-frame ones; the method was immunoSEQ multiplex PCR. Among tens of thousands of clones listed, roughly 90% were seen once. Sequenced material: CD4+ or CD8+ T cells sorted from blood, taken in a trial of the OX40 agonist ivuxolimab. These receptors were obtained from an adult with an advanced solid tumor such as melanoma, head and neck, liver or kidney cancer.

The CDR3 DNA sequence: TGTGCCAGCAGCGGACAAGGCTACGAGCAGTACTTC. As protein: CASSGQGYEQYF. The gene calls are TRBV2 and TRBJ2-7; D might be TRBD1 (5 bases). In germline, CDR1 is SNHLY, CDR2 FYNNEI. The CDR3 covers 12 residues. V lost 6 bases to trimming and J lost 3 bases, with 9 bases between them.

The chain recombines TRBV11-2 with TRBJ2-3, with D unclear. Germline loops: CDR1 SGHAT, CDR2 FQNNGV. There are 15 residues in the CDR3. The germline V and J ends were trimmed by 0 bases and 2 bases, with 9 bases remaining between them. The CDR3 is CASSLDPQPTDTQYF. The CDR3 bases are TGTGCCAGCAGCTTAGATCCCCAGCCCACAGATACGCAGTATTTT.

The J gene is TRBJ1-2, the V gene TRBV6-1; 7 nucleotides match TRBD1. The ends lost 1 base at V and 4 bases at J; junction bases unmatched: 6. The CDR3 length is 15 residues. The V gene's germline CDR1 is MNHNS and CDR2 SASEGT. The CDR3 nucleotides are TGTGCCAGCAGTGAAGGTGCAGGGGGATTCTATGGCTACACCTTC. It specifies CASSEGAGGFYGYTF.

The chain combines TRBV29-1 with TRBJ1-4; TRBD1 might be the D (5 bases). CDR1 is SQVTM and CDR2 is ANQGSEA in the germline V gene. The CDR3 contains 14 residues. The V end was cut by 1 base, the J end by 8 bases, with 14 bases between. In nucleotides, the CDR3 is TGCAGCGTTGAAGGGGGGGACGGTCAAGAAAAACTGTTTTTT. Translating gives CSVEGGDGQEKLFF.

The CDR3 region has the DNA TGTGCCAGCAGCTTAGGGATGTACCAAGAGACCCAGTACTTC. Protein product: CASSLGMYQETQYF. This chain uses TRBV11-2 with TRBJ2-5; no clear D gene. CDR3 length: 14 residues. Trimming took 1 base from V and 0 from J, leaving 6 bases between them. Germline V gives CDR1 SGHAT, CDR2 FQNNGV. The full variable domain, in which reference TRBV11-2 and TRBJ2-5 provide the parts outside the CDR3, is EAGVAQSPRYKIIEKRQSVAFWCNPISGHATLYWYQQILGQGPKLLIQFQNNGVVDDSQLPKDRFSAERLKGVDSTLKIQPAKLEDSAVYLCASSLGMYQETQYFGPGTRLLVL.

The chain combines TRBV19 with TRBJ2-3; TRBD2 aligns across 8 bases. The CDR3 is 14 amino acids. J lost 6 bases, V lost 4 bases, and 6 bases had no gene match. CDR1 is LNHDA and CDR2 is SQIVND in the germline V gene (reference sequence). The CDR3 DNA follows: TGTGCCAGTAGTAATAGCGGGAAGACGGATACGCAGTATTTT. Translation: CASSNSGKTDTQYF.

This rearrangement joins TRBV9 to TRBJ2-1, with 12 bases identical to TRBD2. The CDR3 totals 16 residues. Losses at the gene ends were 6 bases for V and 4 bases for J; bases not matched to a gene: 8. CDR1 SGDLS and CDR2 YYNGEE come from the germline V gene. CDR3 amino acids: CASTRSSGRVYNEQFF. The CDR3 nucleotides are TGTGCCAGCACCAGGTCTAGCGGGAGGGTATACAATGAGCAGTTCTTC.

This clone occurred a few times. The chain employs TRBV2 and TRBJ1-5; D is uncertain. The CDR3 totals 12 residues. Germline V CDR1 and CDR2: SNHLY, FYNNEI. The germline V and J ends were trimmed by 6 bases and 6 bases, with 9 bases remaining between them. CDR3 residues: CASRGLVQPQHF. The CDR3 nucleotides are TGTGCCAGCAGGGGTTTGGTTCAGCCCCAGCATTTT.

This clone was detected a few times. Compared with germline, one end of the junction differs, possibly owing to a read error. The J gene is TRBJ1-1, the V gene TRBV10-3, with a possible D match to TRBD1 (5 bases). The CDR3 has 11 residues. Looked up from germline, CDR1 is ENHRY and CDR2 is SYGVKD. For the CDR3, the DNA is TGTGCCGTCAGGGAGAACACTGAAGCTTTCTTT. Translation gives CAVRENTEAFF.

This clone was observed a few times. This chain connects TRBV14 to TRBJ1-1; possible D gene TRBD1, 6 bases. V shed 7 bases and J shed 4 bases, with 19 bases lying between them. The CDR3 is made up of 15 amino acids. Germline V gene sequence: CDR1 SGHDN, CDR2 FVKESK. The CDR3 spells CASTYSRGPGTEAFF. For the CDR3, the DNA is TGTGCCAGCACCTACTCCCGGGGGCCGGGCACTGAAGCTTTCTTT.

V is TRBV11-3 and J is TRBJ2-2; the match to TRBD2 covers 14 bases. The germline CDR1 and CDR2 sequences are SGHNT and YENEEA. The CDR3 covers 15 residues. Germline trimming cut 7 bases from V and 4 bases from J; bases unmatched to any gene: 2. This CDR3 is CASKGTSGSTGELFF. CDR3 DNA sequence: TGTGCCAGCAAGGGGACTAGCGGGAGCACCGGGGAGCTGTTTTTT.

The chain links TRBV10-3 to TRBJ1-2; the D gene is possibly TRBD1 (6 bases). Per the germline V gene, CDR1 is ENHRY and CDR2 is SYGVKD. The CDR3 loop spans 12 amino acids. V shed 7 bases and J shed 2 bases, with 8 bases lying between them. The CDR3 nucleotides are TGTGCCATCAAGGGGGAAAACTATGGCTACACCTTC. Translated: CAIKGENYGYTF.

The chain uses TRBV19 and TRBJ1-1, with 9 bases lining up with TRBD1. The CDR3 is 13 amino acids. Germline values: CDR1 LNHDA, CDR2 SQIVND (reference sequence). J was trimmed by 13 bases and V by 4 bases; bases with no gene match: 10. CDR3 sequence reads: CASSTLRTGEGFF. The CDR3 nucleotides read TGTGCCAGTAGTACTCTACGGACAGGGGAGGGTTTCTTT.

The chain uses TRBV6-1 and TRBJ2-7, with 7 bases that match TRBD1. The CDR3 sequence is 14 residues long. With 7 bases clipped from V and 3 bases from J, the junction kept 9 bases outside the gene matches. CDR1 and CDR2 (germline): MNHNS, SASEGT. CDR3 residues: CASKGQAGGYEQYF. The CDR3 DNA is TGTGCCAGCAAAGGACAGGCAGGGGGCTACGAGCAGTACTTC.

Points on this clone: A junction boundary mismatches the germline segment, possibly from a read error. The CDR3 loop reads CASSPTDREETQYF. The CDR3 nucleotides read TGTGCTAGCAGCCCGACGGACAGGGAAGAGACCCAGTACTTC. The chain combines TRBV7-7 with TRBJ2-5; 8 nucleotides align to TRBD1. This CDR3 is built from 14 residues. Per the germline V gene, CDR1 is SSHAT and CDR2 is FNYEAQ (reference sequence).

This clone was observed a single time. The gene calls are TRBV11-2 and TRBJ2-2, with 7 bases that match TRBD1. The germline V gene encodes CDR1 SGHAT and CDR2 FQNNGV. With 4 bases clipped from V and 5 bases from J, the junction kept 7 bases outside the gene matches. The CDR3 totals 15 residues. The CDR3 DNA reads as TGTGCCAGCAGCTCAACAGGGGTAGGGACCGGGGAGCTGTTTTTT. It encodes CASSSTGVGTGELFF.

This chain links TRBV19 with TRBJ1-3; weak D call: TRBD1 (6 bases). The CDR3 totals 13 residues. The V end lost 8 bases, the J end lost 1 base, and 9 bases lay between the germline ends. Germline CDR1 reads LNHDA; CDR2 reads SQIVND (reference sequence). CDR3 amino acids: CASRQESGNTIYF. As DNA, the CDR3 is TGTGCCAGTCGACAGGAATCTGGAAACACCATATATTTT.

For the CDR3, the DNA is TGTGCCAGCAGCGTAGCTGCGACTAGCGGGAGCACAGATACGCAGTATTTT. Its protein product is CASSVAATSGSTDTQYF. This chain connects TRBV9 to TRBJ2-3; TRBD2 agrees at 10 bases. This CDR3 contains 17 residues. With V trimmed by 0 bases and J by 0 bases, 4 bases remained unmatched. Germline V CDR1 and CDR2: SGDLS, YYNGEE.